The 20 T cell receptor beta chains reported below all come from one sample, sequenced in a study of neurological immune-mediated disorders. MiXCR, run by TCRdb on the 5' RACE reads, gives a single entry per CDR3 protein. The sample holds some 65,000 distinct CDR3 sequences, 4.1% seen once. The sequenced sample consisted of PBMCs. These receptors all come from a man over 45 with multiple sclerosis.

This clonotype was counted many times. The chain has TRBV20-1 and TRBJ2-5; 13 positions agree with TRBD2. Losses at the gene ends were 5 bases for V and 1 base for J; bases not matched to a gene: 7. The CDR3 length is 16 residues. Germline V gives CDR1 DFQATT, CDR2 SNEGSKA (reference sequence). The CDR3 bases are TGCAGTGCTGACGGGACTAGCGGGGCTCTCCAAGAGACCCAGTACTTC. It translates to CSADGTSGALQETQYF.

This clonotype was found many times. This rearrangement joins TRBV12-3 or TRBV12-4 to TRBJ2-5, with 7 bases that match TRBD1. This CDR3 spans 14 amino acids. After removal of 4 bases from V and 3 bases from J, the junction contained 5 bases not matched to a gene. This chain's CDR3 is CASSSGTAKETQYF. CDR3 coding DNA: TGTGCCAGCAGTTCCGGGACAGCTAAAGAGACCCAGTACTTC.

This clonotype was counted ten times or more. DNA of the CDR3: TGTGCCAGCAGCTTGATTGGAGCGCGTCAAGAGACCCAGTACTTC. Amino acid sequence: CASSLIGARQETQYF. The V and J genes are TRBV7-2 and TRBJ2-5; D gene uncertain. V gave up 3 bases and J gave up 2 bases, with 13 bases separating them. CDR3 length equals 15 residues. Germline loops: CDR1 SGHTA, CDR2 FQGNSA. The entire variable domain, with the rest obtained from reference TRBV7-2 and TRBJ2-5, is as follows: GAGVSQSPSNKVTEKGKDVELRCDPISGHTALYWYRQSLGQGLEFLIYFQGNSAPDKSGLPSDRFSAERTGGSVSTLTIQRTQQEDSAVYLCASSLIGARQETQYFGPGTRLLVL.

This clonotype was seen repeatedly, ten times or more. The rearrangement joins TRBV4-1 to TRBJ1-5; D is possibly TRBD1 (6 bases). V lost 4 bases to trimming and J lost 2 bases, with 12 bases between them. CDR3 size: 15 residues. Germline CDR1 and CDR2: MGHRA and YSYEKL. The DNA of the CDR3 is TGCGCCAGCAGCCCGACGGGGGCGGGCAATCAGCCCCAGCATTTT. It translates to CASSPTGAGNQPQHF.

The table lists this clonotype with many counts. This rearrangement joins TRBV20-1 to TRBJ2-5, with D perhaps TRBD1 (6 bases). The germline V and J ends were trimmed by 0 bases and 5 bases, with 19 bases remaining between them. CDR3 length equals 16 residues. In germline, CDR1 is DFQATT, CDR2 SNEGSKA (reference sequence). CDR3 DNA: TGCAGTGCTAGAGATCGTAAAGGGGGTAGCGCGGAGACCCAGTACTTC. This encodes CSARDRKGGSAETQYF.

This clonotype was observed a few times. This chain links TRBV20-1 with TRBJ1-2; TRBD1 is a possible D gene (6 bases). Trimming took off 6 bases at V and 6 bases at J, with 17 bases between the two ends. The CDR3 has 13 amino acids. Looked up from germline, CDR1 is DFQATT and CDR2 is SNEGSKA (reference sequence). The CDR3: CSANKQGYHGYTF. The CDR3, as DNA: TGCAGTGCAAACAAACAGGGCTACCATGGCTACACCTTC.

This clonotype was found many times. V usage is TRBV10-3 and J usage is TRBJ2-7, with TRBD2 matching over 8 bases. The CDR3 has 14 residues. Per germline, CDR1 ENHRY and CDR2 SYGVKD. After removal of 5 bases from V and 2 bases from J, the junction contained 5 bases not matched to a gene. The CDR3 sequence: CAISSGTSTYEQYF. The CDR3 region has the DNA TGTGCCATCAGTTCCGGGACTAGTACCTACGAGCAGTACTTC.

This clonotype was counted between two and nine times. V and J are TRBV5-1 and TRBJ1-2, with 8 positions matching TRBD1. The CDR3 totals 14 residues. V shed 3 bases, J shed 2 bases, and the junction held 3 bases outside the gene matches. The germline CDR1 and CDR2 sequences are SGHRS and YFSETQ. The CDR3 DNA is TGCGCCAGCAGCTCAAACAGGGGGAACTATGGCTACACCTTC. Translated, it gives CASSSNRGNYGYTF.

This clonotype was found many times. The genes are TRBV7-2 and TRBJ2-7; TRBD1 or TRBD2 may be the D gene (5 bases each). This CDR3 has 15 amino acids. From germline, CDR1 is SGHTA and CDR2 FQGNSA. V shed 5 bases and J shed 0 bases, with 14 bases lying between them. CDR3 bases: TGTGCCAGCAGCCTTTCGGGGACGGCCTCCTACGAGCAGTACTTC. As protein: CASSLSGTASYEQYF.

The sample holds many counts of this clonotype. The V gene is TRBV7-9, the J gene TRBJ2-5; TRBD1 matches 7 bases. The germline V gene has CDR1 SEHNR and CDR2 FQNEAQ (reference sequence). The CDR3 contains 14 residues. The trim removed 7 bases at V and 1 base at J, leaving 6 bases unmatched. The CDR3 region is CASTRDRAQETQYF. The CDR3 DNA reads as TGTGCCAGCACCCGAGACAGGGCCCAAGAGACCCAGTACTTC.

This clonotype was seen at least ten times. The chain employs TRBV24-1 and TRBJ2-7; no definite D call. The CDR3 runs 16 residues. Germline loops: CDR1 KGHDR, CDR2 SFDVKD. V was pared by 6 bases and J by 4 bases, with 21 bases between. The CDR3 bases are TGTGCCACCAGTACAAGGTCCAGGCCCTACTCTTACGAGCAGTACGTC. Its protein product is CATSTRSRPYSYEQYV.

This clonotype was observed many times. The rearrangement joins TRBV12-3 or TRBV12-4 to TRBJ2-5; TRBD1 might be the D (6 bases). This CDR3 spans 12 amino acids. The V end was cut by 2 bases, the J end by 7 bases, with 8 bases between. The CDR3 DNA is TGTGCCAGCAGTTTAAACAGGGTGACCCAGTACTTC. Protein: CASSLNRVTQYF.

This clonotype has at least ten counts. This chain joins TRBV20-1 and TRBJ2-4; 8 nucleotides match TRBD1. CDR3 length: 13 residues. J lost 0 bases, V lost 6 bases, and 1 base had no gene match. Germline V gives CDR1 DFQATT, CDR2 SNEGSKA (reference sequence). The DNA of the CDR3 is TGCAGTGCAGACAGGGGAGCCAAAAACATTCAGTACTTC. Encoded protein: CSADRGAKNIQYF.

This clonotype was seen many times. The chain is built from TRBV15 and TRBJ2-3, with TRBD2 matching 8 bases. V was clipped by 5 bases and J by 2 bases; unmatched bases: 3. This CDR3 comprises 14 residues. In germline, CDR1 is LNHNV, CDR2 YYDKDF (reference sequence). CDR3 DNA sequence: TGTGCCACCAGCGGCGGGGGGTACACAGATACGCAGTATTTT. It encodes CATSGGGYTDTQYF.

This clonotype was seen a few times. The junction does not match germline at one end; this may be a read error. This chain joins TRBV6-6 and TRBJ1-5; the match to TRBD1 covers 9 bases. Germline values: CDR1 MNHNY, CDR2 SVGAGI (reference sequence). The CDR3 is 14 residues long. The CDR3 region has the DNA TGTGCCAGCAGAATCACAGGGGGCAGCCAGCCCCAGAATTTT. This gives the protein CASRITGGSQPQNF.

In its sample, this clonotype was seen many times. The chain combines TRBV12-3 or TRBV12-4 with TRBJ1-6; D may be TRBD1 (5 bases). V shed 1 base and J shed 10 bases, with 14 bases lying between them. The CDR3 is 15 amino acids. The CDR3 bases are TGTGCCAGCAGTTTAGGTTCGGCAGGGAGCTCACCCCTCCACTTT. This sequence encodes CASSLGSAGSSPLHF.

This clonotype was picked up many times. The gene calls are TRBV20-1 and TRBJ1-2; D unresolved. This CDR3 region has 10 residues. Trimming took 7 bases from V and 5 from J, leaving 8 bases between them. Germline-derived CDR1 and CDR2 are DFQATT and SNEGSKA (reference sequence). CDR3 amino acids: CSVREYGYTF. The CDR3 nucleotides are TGCAGTGTGCGGGAATATGGCTACACCTTC.

This clonotype came up many times. V usage is TRBV15 and J usage is TRBJ2-1; 8 bases map to TRBD2. The trim removed 0 bases at V and 8 bases at J, leaving 6 bases unmatched. CDR1 LNHNV and CDR2 YYDKDF come from the germline V gene (reference sequence). The CDR3 is made up of 15 amino acids. The CDR3 protein is CATSRDLSGGDEQFF. CDR3 DNA sequence: TGTGCCACCAGCAGAGATTTAAGCGGGGGTGATGAGCAGTTCTTC.

In this sample, this clonotype turned up many times. V and J are TRBV7-9 and TRBJ2-1; TRBD2 aligns across 9 bases. V lost 5 bases, J lost 5 bases, and 7 bases stayed unmatched. Per germline, CDR1 SEHNR and CDR2 FQNEAQ (reference sequence). The CDR3 has 15 amino acids. The CDR3 region has the DNA TGTGCCAGCAGCCAGACTAGCGGATTCAACAATGAGCAGTTCTTC. Its translation: CASSQTSGFNNEQFF.

This clonotype was recorded at least ten times. The V call is TRBV5-1, the J call TRBJ2-3; 7 bases map to TRBD2. The V gene end was trimmed by 4 bases and the J gene end by 3 bases; junction bases not matched to a gene: 5. Germline V gene sequence: CDR1 SGHRS, CDR2 YFSETQ. CDR3 length: 14 residues. CDR3 sequence: CASSPGLVTDTQYF. CDR3 nucleotides: TGCGCCAGCAGCCCTGGACTAGTTACAGATACGCAGTATTTT.